These T cell receptor beta chains were read from a single sample in a study of identical twins. TCRdb independently ran MiXCR on the 5' RACE reads; one entry per CDR3 protein. The sample has about 660,000 distinct CDR3 sequences, 8.6% seen once; the top ten hold about 0.98%. These sequences were also reported in another study, on yellow fever vaccine responses in identical twins.

Sequencing was performed on PBMCs. All receptors come from a woman between 18 and 30 years old in good health. CDR3s include the opening cysteine and the closing phenylalanine or tryptophan. D genes are given only for firm matches. A row's size may be missing; if present it is once, few, many or a size class.

TRBV20-1,.,many,TRBJ2-7,CSAPGTFSYEQYF,TGCAGTGCTCCCGGGACATTTTCCTACGAGCAGTACTTC
TRBV10-3,.,many,TRBJ2-2,CAIFRSGELFF,TGTGCCATCTTTCGGAGCGGGGAGCTGTTTTTT
TRBV12-3/TRBV12-4,TRBD1,few,TRBJ2-6,CASSLWTGGTGANVLTF,TGTGCCAGCAGTTTGTGGACAGGGGGAACTGGGGCCAACGTCCTGACTTTC
TRBV18,.,.,TRBJ2-7,CASSRLDSPVRPGEQYF,TGTGCCAGCTCACGATTAGACAGCCCGGTTAGACCGGGGGAGCAGTACTTC
TRBV28,TRBD1,few,TRBJ2-7,CASSFEDRGYEQYF,TGTGCCAGCAGTTTTGAGGACAGGGGCTACGAGCAGTACTTC
TRBV15,.,.,TRBJ2-3,CATSSSPRGDTQYF,TGTGCCACCAGCAGTTCTCCGAGGGGAGATACGCAGTATTTT
TRBV20-1,.,few,TRBJ2-3,CSARGPGRSTDTQYF,TGCAGTGCTAGAGGCCCGGGACGTAGCACAGATACGCAGTATTTT
TRBV5-1,.,.,TRBJ2-7,CASSSMGGHSYEQYF,TGCGCCAGCAGCTCTATGGGGGGCCACTCCTACGAGCAGTACTTC
TRBV3-1,.,few,TRBJ2-4,CASSQPTGILNIQYF,TGTGCCAGCAGCCAACCGACGGGGATATTAAACATTCAGTACTTC
TRBV6-1,TRBD1,.,TRBJ2-1,CASGTGVPNEQFF,TGTGCCAGCGGGACAGGGGTCCCCAATGAGCAGTTCTTC
TRBV5-1,.,.,TRBJ2-2,CASRGDGANTGELFF,TGCGCCAGCAGAGGGGACGGGGCGAACACCGGGGAGCTGTTTTTT
TRBV6-5,.,few,TRBJ2-5,CASSYSGGGSEETQYF,TGTGCCAGCAGTTACTCGGGAGGGGGTTCGGAAGAGACCCAGTACTTC